These T cell receptor beta chains were read from a single sample in a study of cytomegalovirus exposure and HLA in healthy donors. Measured with immunoSEQ multiplex PCR; TCRdb has only the in-frame clones, and not every one. The sample has about 160,000 clones; around four fifths are singletons. Material: PBMCs. These receptors were taken from a woman aged 45-65 years in good health and CMV-seronegative. The CDR3 runs from the conserved cysteine through the conserved F or W. D genes are given only for firm matches. Clone size is stated in some rows and not others, as once, few, many or a class when expanded.

D: .; J: TRBJ2-7; length: 14; V: TRBV25-1; size: .; CDR3: CASTGTATVYEQYF; DNA: TGTGCCAGCACGGGAACAGCGACGGTCTACGAGCAGTACTTC
D: TRBD2; J: TRBJ2-3; length: 14; V: TRBV6-6; size: few; CDR3: CASSGASGGDTQYF; DNA: TGTGCCAGCAGTGGGGCTAGCGGGGGAGATACGCAGTATTTT
D: .; J: TRBJ1-4; length: 12; V: TRBV10-3; size: .; CDR3: CAISPANEKLFF; DNA: TGTGCCATCAGTCCCGCTAATGAAAAACTGTTTTTT
D: .; J: TRBJ1-4; length: 14; V: TRBV10-3; size: .; CDR3: CAIAEQVTNEKLFF; DNA: TGTGCCATCGCGGAACAGGTGACTAATGAAAAACTGTTTTTT
D: .; J: TRBJ2-7; length: 11; V: TRBV7-2; size: .; CDR3: CASSLSYEQYF; DNA: TGTGCCAGCAGCCTGTCCTACGAGCAGTACTTC
D: .; J: TRBJ2-5; length: 15; V: TRBV10-3; size: .; CDR3: CAISNDSPYQETQYF; DNA: TGTGCCATCTCCAATGACAGCCCGTACCAAGAGACCCAGTACTTC
D: TRBD1; J: TRBJ2-7; length: 15; V: TRBV11-2; size: once; CDR3: CASSLRTGTSYEQYF; DNA: TGTGCCAGCAGCCTCCGGACAGGAACCTCCTACGAGCAGTACTTC
D: TRBD2; J: TRBJ2-5; length: 16; V: TRBV18; size: .; CDR3: CASSPRVAGSQETQYF; DNA: TGTGCCAGCTCACCTCGGGTAGCGGGCTCCCAAGAGACCCAGTACTTC
D: .; J: TRBJ1-1; length: 18; V: TRBV27; size: .; CDR3: CASSLTPLPRGVNTEAFF; DNA: TGTGCCAGCAGTTTAACCCCCCTACCCAGGGGTGTTAACACTGAAGCTTTCTTT
D: .; J: TRBJ1-1; length: 13; V: TRBV7-2; size: .; CDR3: CASSIQGNTEAFF; DNA: TGTGCCAGCAGTATTCAGGGGAACACTGAAGCTTTCTTT
D: TRBD2; J: TRBJ2-7; length: 16; V: TRBV11-2; size: .; CDR3: CASSVRTSGGSYEQYF; DNA: TGTGCCAGCAGCGTAAGGACTAGCGGCGGCTCCTACGAGCAGTACTTC
D: TRBD2; J: TRBJ2-1; length: 16; V: TRBV5-1; size: .; CDR3: CASSARVSGRGNEQFF; DNA: TGCGCCAGCAGCGCCCGGGTTAGCGGGAGGGGGAATGAGCAGTTCTTC
D: TRBD1; J: TRBJ2-5; length: 15; V: TRBV4-1; size: .; CDR3: CASSQLTGGRETQYF; DNA: TGCGCCAGCAGCCAATTAACAGGGGGCAGGGAGACCCAGTACTTC
D: .; J: TRBJ1-4; length: 14; V: TRBV19; size: .; CDR3: CASTGVWGSEKLFF; DNA: TGTGCCAGTACAGGGGTTTGGGGGAGTGAAAAACTGTTTTTT
D: TRBD1; J: TRBJ2-1; length: 16; V: TRBV4-3; size: .; CDR3: CASSRGRDRVGNEQFF; DNA: TGCGCCAGCAGCCGCGGCCGGGACAGGGTTGGCAATGAGCAGTTCTTC
D: .; J: TRBJ2-1; length: 14; V: TRBV5-4; size: .; CDR3: CASSLGLGDNEQFF; DNA: TGTGCCAGCAGCTTGGGCCTAGGCGACAATGAGCAGTTCTTC
D: .; J: TRBJ1-3; length: 14; V: TRBV10-3; size: .; CDR3: CAISDSFSGNTIYF; DNA: TGTGCCATCAGTGACTCCTTCTCTGGAAACACCATATATTTT
D: TRBD1; J: TRBJ2-7; length: 16; V: TRBV27; size: .; CDR3: CASSRGQGSGSHEQYF; DNA: TGTGCCAGCAGCCGGGGACAGGGATCCGGTAGCCACGAGCAGTACTTC
D: TRBD1; J: TRBJ2-7; length: 14; V: TRBV28; size: few; CDR3: CASSSGTGFYEQYF; DNA: TGTGCCAGCAGTTCAGGGACAGGGTTCTACGAGCAGTACTTC
D: TRBD1; J: TRBJ2-7; length: 13; V: TRBV2; size: .; CDR3: CASRDRGVYEQYF; DNA: TGTGCCAGCAGAGACAGGGGGGTATACGAGCAGTACTTC
D: .; J: TRBJ2-4; length: 15; V: TRBV19; size: .; CDR3: CASSLTGTTENIQYF; DNA: TGTGCCAGTAGTCTAACCGGGACAACCGAAAACATTCAGTACTTC
D: TRBD2; J: TRBJ2-1; length: 17; V: TRBV11-2; size: .; CDR3: CASSLDGGSGVWREQFF; DNA: TGTGCCAGCAGCTTAGATGGCGGTAGCGGGGTGTGGCGGGAGCAGTTCTTC
D: .; J: TRBJ1-1; length: 15; V: TRBV5-1; size: .; CDR3: CASSLDGASVAEAFF; DNA: TGCGCCAGCAGTCTCGATGGGGCCTCGGTCGCTGAAGCTTTCTTT
D: .; J: TRBJ2-3; length: 15; V: TRBV5-8; size: .; CDR3: CASSLARVIADTQYF; DNA: TGTGCCAGCAGCTTGGCCAGGGTAATTGCAGATACGCAGTATTTT
D: .; J: TRBJ2-1; length: 15; V: TRBV9; size: .; CDR3: CASSVIDRGYNEQFF; DNA: TGTGCCAGCAGCGTTATAGACCGGGGGTACAATGAGCAGTTCTTC
D: .; J: TRBJ1-4; length: 15; V: TRBV5-4; size: few; CDR3: CASSLAGNLNEKLFF; DNA: TGTGCCAGCAGCTTGGCAGGGAACCTTAATGAAAAACTGTTTTTT
D: .; J: TRBJ2-3; length: 13; V: TRBV9; size: .; CDR3: CASSVGYTDTQYF; DNA: TGTGCCAGCAGCGTAGGTTACACAGATACGCAGTATTTT
D: .; J: TRBJ2-3; length: 14; V: TRBV5-1; size: .; CDR3: CASNQLVGADTQYF; DNA: TGCGCCAGCAACCAACTAGTGGGAGCCGATACGCAGTATTTT
D: TRBD2; J: TRBJ2-3; length: 15; V: TRBV6-5; size: .; CDR3: CASQGASGATDTQYF; DNA: TGTGCCAGTCAAGGGGCTAGCGGGGCCACAGATACGCAGTATTTT
D: TRBD2; J: TRBJ2-3; length: 16; V: TRBV7-9; size: .; CDR3: CASSLASGLLEGTQYF; DNA: TGTGCCAGCAGCTTAGCTAGCGGGTTATTGGAGGGTACGCAGTATTTT
D: .; J: TRBJ2-7; length: 15; V: TRBV5-1; size: .; CDR3: CASSLVQGTNYEQYF; DNA: TGCGCCAGCAGCTTGGTTCAGGGCACCAACTACGAGCAGTACTTC
D: .; J: TRBJ2-3; length: 14; V: TRBV7-9; size: .; CDR3: CASRPGPLTDTQYF; DNA: TGTGCCAGCAGACCGGGTCCCCTCACAGATACGCAGTATTTT
D: .; J: TRBJ2-7; length: 16; V: TRBV19; size: .; CDR3: CASSIIGGRGSYEQYF; DNA: TGTGCCAGTAGTATCATCGGCGGACGGGGATCCTACGAGCAGTACTTC
D: TRBD1; J: TRBJ1-2; length: 14; V: TRBV7-2; size: .; CDR3: CASSRDRGRGGYTF; DNA: TGTGCCAGCAGCCGGGACAGGGGGCGGGGTGGCTACACCTTC
D: TRBD2; J: TRBJ2-5; length: 21; V: TRBV4-1; size: .; CDR3: CASSQDTASGGWAGNGETQYF; DNA: TGCGCCAGCAGCCAAGACACGGCTAGCGGGGGGTGGGCGGGTAATGGAGAGACCCAGTACTTC
D: TRBD1; J: TRBJ1-2; length: 16; V: TRBV5-1; size: .; CDR3: CASSQGQGMVGYGYTF; DNA: TGCGCCAGCAGCCAGGGACAGGGGATGGTAGGCTATGGCTACACCTTC
D: TRBD1; J: TRBJ1-1; length: 14; V: TRBV15; size: .; CDR3: CATSGGTGRTEAFF; DNA: TGTGCCACCAGCGGTGGGACAGGTAGGACTGAAGCTTTCTTT
D: .; J: TRBJ1-1; length: 12; V: TRBV29-1; size: few; CDR3: CSVFRGDTEAFF; DNA: TGCAGCGTTTTTCGGGGAGACACTGAAGCTTTCTTT
D: .; J: TRBJ2-3; length: 14; V: TRBV5-1; size: .; CDR3: CASSLGGSTDTQYF; DNA: TGCGCCAGCAGCTTGGGCGGGAGCACAGATACGCAGTATTTT
D: .; J: TRBJ1-5; length: 16; V: TRBV21-1; size: .; CDR3: CASSKDGTGCNQPQHF; DNA: TGTGCCAGCAGCAAAGATGGGACAGGATGTAATCAGCCCCAGCATTTT
D: .; J: TRBJ2-7; length: 13; V: TRBV7-2; size: few; CDR3: CASSLVRSYEQYF; DNA: TGTGCCAGCAGCTTAGTCCGCTCCTACGAGCAGTACTTC
D: .; J: TRBJ1-3; length: 16; V: TRBV27; size: .; CDR3: CASSLVSSATGNTIYF; DNA: TGTGCCAGCAGTCTCGTATCGAGCGCTACTGGAAACACCATATATTTT
D: .; J: TRBJ1-3; length: 14; V: TRBV10-3; size: .; CDR3: CATQRQSSGNTIYF; DNA: TGTGCCACTCAGAGACAGAGCTCTGGAAACACCATATATTTT
D: .; J: TRBJ2-1; length: 14; V: TRBV4-3; size: .; CDR3: CASSHDISTNEQFF; DNA: TGCGCCAGCAGCCACGACATTTCGACCAATGAGCAGTTCTTC
D: .; J: TRBJ2-2; length: 15; V: TRBV7-2; size: .; CDR3: CASSPVLESTGELFF; DNA: TGTGCCAGCAGCCCCGTACTAGAAAGCACCGGGGAGCTGTTTTTT
D: .; J: TRBJ1-2; length: 14; V: TRBV5-6; size: .; CDR3: CASSLLGKGNGYTF; DNA: TGTGCCAGCAGCTTGTTGGGGAAGGGGAATGGCTACACCTTC
D: .; J: TRBJ1-6; length: 15; V: TRBV4-3; size: .; CDR3: CASSQEQGSNSPLHF; DNA: TGCGCCAGCAGCCAAGAACAGGGTAGTAATTCACCCCTCCACTTT
D: TRBD1; J: TRBJ1-6; length: 15; V: TRBV2; size: .; CDR3: CASSEETGYNSPLHF; DNA: TGTGCCAGCAGTGAGGAGACAGGGTATAATTCACCCCTCCACTTT
D: .; J: TRBJ2-1; length: 15; V: TRBV27; size: .; CDR3: CASSLQGFLYNEQFF; DNA: TGTGCCAGCAGTCTCCAGGGTTTTTTGTACAATGAGCAGTTCTTC
D: .; J: TRBJ2-3; length: 14; V: TRBV5-1; size: .; CDR3: CASSLAGYTDTQYF; DNA: TGCGCCAGCAGCTTGGCGGGGTACACAGATACGCAGTATTTT